This T cell receptor (beta chain) was recorded in a study of shared clonotypes between healthy human individuals. Study in general: CD8 memory received one plate per donor, CD8 naive two, CD4 memory three and CD4 naive three.

The length of the CDR3 is 14 residues. With V trimmed by 5 bases and J by 6 bases, 9 bases remained unmatched. CDR1 is SGHVS, CDR2 FQNEAQ, per germline. This clone has only one observation. Antigen: not known. The input for sorted-subset replicate PCRs was around 210 ng DNA, about 29,000 T cell genomes. Some clones are missing from TCRdb's copy, which holds only in-frame ones; the method was immunoSEQ multiplex PCR. The sample has roughly 1,500,000 clones; 98% are singletons. Study-wide results and caveats: Among donors, the sharing of clonotypes was expected to be influenced by sequencing depth. Only blood samples were collected, and tissue repertoires likely differ.

The J gene is TRBJ1-1, the V gene TRBV7-8; 7 bases line up with TRBD1. The specimen sequenced was naive CD4+ T cells sorted from blood. Subset given: CD45RA+ positively selected. The TCR comes from a man aged 25 to 45 in good health. The CDR3 DNA reads as TGTGCCAGCAGCAGGGACAGACGGATGGCTGAAGCTTTCTTT. Its protein is CASSRDRRMAEAFF.